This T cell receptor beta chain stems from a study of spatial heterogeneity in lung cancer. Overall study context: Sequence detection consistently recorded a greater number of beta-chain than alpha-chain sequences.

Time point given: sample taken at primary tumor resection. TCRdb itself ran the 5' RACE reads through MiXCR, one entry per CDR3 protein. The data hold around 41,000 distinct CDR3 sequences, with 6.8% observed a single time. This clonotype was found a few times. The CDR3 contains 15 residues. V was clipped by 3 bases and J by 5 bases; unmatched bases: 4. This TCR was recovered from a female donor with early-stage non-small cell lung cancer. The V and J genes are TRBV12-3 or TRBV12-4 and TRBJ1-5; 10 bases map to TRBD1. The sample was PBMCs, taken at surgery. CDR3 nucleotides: TGTGCCAGCAGTTTGGACAGGGGGAAGGATCAGCCCCAGCATTTT. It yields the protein CASSLDRGKDQPQHF.